Following are 9 T cell receptor beta chains from one sample sequenced in a study of T cell changes during pregnancy in multiple sclerosis. The repertoire was sequenced with immunoSEQ multiplex PCR; TCRdb's copy has only in-frame clones and lacks some. The table lists about 20,000 clones, just over 90% of them singletons, with under 0.7% in the top ten. This specimen consisted of CD4+ T cells from peripheral blood mononuclear cells, obtained after pregnancy. The receptors here all came from a female donor in good health, enrolled as a control in a pregnancy study.

The chain is built from TRBV2 and TRBJ2-5; 9 bases are shared with TRBD2. J was trimmed by 5 bases and V by 4 bases; bases with no gene match: 5. Germline loops: CDR1 SNHLY, CDR2 FYNNEI. The length of the CDR3 is 14 residues. The CDR3, as DNA: TGTGCCAGCAGTGGACGGCGGGGGGGGGAGACCCAGTACTTC. Translating gives CASSGRRGGETQYF.

This rearrangement joins TRBV30 to TRBJ1-5, with 8 bases fitting TRBD1. J was trimmed by 7 bases and V by 3 bases; bases with no gene match: 11. Germline V gene data show CDR1 as GTSNPN and CDR2 as SVGIG (reference sequence). CDR3 length: 15 amino acids. The CDR3 DNA reads as TGTGCCTGGAGGGCCACGGACAGGGCGGCCCAGCCCCAGCATTTT. Amino acid sequence: CAWRATDRAAQPQHF.

J is TRBJ1-1 and V is TRBV21-1; TRBD1 is taken as the D call from the table, unchecked against the DNA. TRBV21-1 is labeled a pseudogene. The CDR3 spans 15 residues. DNA for the CDR3: TGTGCCAGCAGCCTTTCGAACAGGGGCGGCACTGAAGCTTTCTTT. It specifies CASSLSNRGGTEAFF.

This chain links TRBV29-1 with TRBJ2-1, with TRBD2 as a possible D gene (5 bases). The germline CDR1 and CDR2 sequences are SQVTM and ANQGSEA. Trimming left V 5 bases short and J 3 bases short, with 8 bases between. There are 12 residues in the CDR3. The CDR3 region is CSVRRGYNEQFF. As DNA, the CDR3 is TGCAGCGTTCGTCGGGGCTACAATGAGCAGTTCTTC.

The V and J genes are TRBV29-1 and TRBJ2-6, with no clear D. Between the trimmed V and J ends, which lost 4 bases and 0 bases, there was a span of 10 bases. Germline V gene sequence: CDR1 SQVTM, CDR2 ANQGSEA. This CDR3 spans 15 amino acids. The CDR3 reads CSVGAAPSGANVLTF. The CDR3 nucleotides are TGCAGCGTTGGGGCAGCTCCCTCTGGGGCCAACGTCCTGACTTTC.

The V call is TRBV28, the J call TRBJ2-7; D gene uncertain. Germline lookup yields CDR1 MDHEN and CDR2 SYDVKM. The V end was cut by 4 bases, the J end by 2 bases, with 12 bases between. There are 14 residues in the CDR3. CDR3 sequence (DNA): TGTGCCAGCAGTTCCCATTCCCCTACCTACGAGCAGTACTTC. It specifies CASSSHSPTYEQYF.

The genes are TRBV7-9 and TRBJ2-7; unclear D gene. This CDR3 is 14 amino acids long. The V end lost 1 base, the J end lost 3 bases, and 10 bases lay between the germline ends. Germline V gives CDR1 SEHNR, CDR2 FQNEAQ (reference sequence). Written as DNA, the CDR3 is TGTGCCAGCAGCTTAGAAGGCAGGTACTACGAGCAGTACTTC. Its protein product is CASSLEGRYYEQYF.

This chain links TRBV5-1 with TRBJ2-4; D perhaps matches TRBD2 (6 bases). The CDR3 has 14 amino acids. V was trimmed by 4 bases and J by 3 bases, leaving 11 bases between them. Looked up from germline, CDR1 is SGHRS and CDR2 is YFSETQ. CDR3 nucleotides: TGCGCCAGCAGCCCCCAGGGAGGCAAAAACATTCAGTACTTC. It encodes CASSPQGGKNIQYF.

This rearrangement joins TRBV10-3 to TRBJ2-6; perhaps TRBD2 as D (7 bases). Looked up from germline, CDR1 is ENHRY and CDR2 is SYGVKD. The CDR3 is 19 amino acids. V was pared by 6 bases and J by 0 bases, with 21 bases between. The CDR3: CAISPAAGAFRSGANVLTF. The CDR3 region has the DNA TGTGCCATCAGCCCTGCGGCGGGGGCTTTCCGCTCTGGGGCCAACGTCCTGACTTTC.